A single sample is the source of the 13 T cell receptor beta chains below, sequenced in a study of Tregs in tolerant kidney transplant recipients. The table came from immunoSEQ multiplex PCR; TCRdb's copy has only in-frame clones and leaves some out. The sample includes about 240,000 clones, around 82% of them seen just once. Sequenced input: CD4+ T cells from blood. All receptors derive from a human donor in good health.

The chain carries TRBV9 and TRBJ1-2; D uncertain. CDR3 length equals 14 residues. CDR1 is SGDLS and CDR2 is YYNGEE in the germline V gene. Between the trimmed V and J ends, which lost 0 bases and 3 bases, there was a span of 9 bases. CDR3 protein: CASSVGAQHYGYTF. The DNA of the CDR3 is TGTGCCAGCAGCGTAGGGGCACAACACTATGGCTACACCTTC.

This clone was seen once. The CDR3 protein is CASSVSWDGYTF. In DNA, the CDR3 is TGTGCCAGCAGCGTGTCTTGGGATGGCTACACCTTC. J is TRBJ1-2 and V is TRBV2; D is unresolved. This CDR3 is 12 amino acids long. V lost 6 bases to trimming and J lost 6 bases, with 11 bases between them. Germline loops: CDR1 SNHLY, CDR2 FYNNEI.

This chain joins TRBV2 and TRBJ2-2; no reliable D call. Germline V gives CDR1 SNHLY, CDR2 FYNNEI. The CDR3 totals 15 residues. The V gene lost 4 bases and the J gene lost 3 bases, with 12 bases spanning the gap. The CDR3 region has the DNA TGTGCCAGCAGTGGCCGAGCGCTTTACACCGGGGAGCTGTTTTTT. Residues: CASSGRALYTGELFF.

J is TRBJ1-3 and V is TRBV7-6; unclear D gene. The CDR3 is 16 amino acids. Germline CDR1 and CDR2: SGHVS and FNYEAQ. V was trimmed by 5 bases and J by 0 bases, leaving 14 bases between them. DNA for the CDR3: TGTGCCAGCAGCCCCAGACGGGCCACCTCTGGAAACACCATATATTTT. Amino acids: CASSPRRATSGNTIYF.

Here the CDR3 DNA reads TGCGCCAGCAGCGCGGGACAGAATCAGCCCCAGCATTTT. Its protein is CASSAGQNQPQHF. The chain links TRBV5-1 to TRBJ1-5; TRBD1 agrees at 7 bases. Germline lookup yields CDR1 SGHRS and CDR2 YFSETQ. The V gene end was trimmed by 4 bases and the J gene end by 4 bases; junction bases not matched to a gene: 2. This CDR3 spans 13 amino acids.

The rearrangement links TRBV2 to TRBJ2-3, with D possibly TRBD2 on 5 matching bases. This CDR3 region has 13 residues. The V and J ends lost 7 bases and 3 bases respectively, with 11 bases between them. Germline CDR1 and CDR2: SNHLY and FYNNEI. CDR3 bases: TGTGCCAGCAAAACGGGAAGGACAGATACGCAGTATTTT. Its protein is CASKTGRTDTQYF. Looking up the rest from reference TRBV2 and TRBJ2-3 gives the full variable domain: EPEVTQTPSHQVTQMGQEVILRCVPISNHLYFYWYRQILGQKVEFLVSFYNNEISEKSEIFDDQFSVERPDGSNFTLKIRSTKLEDSAMYFCASKTGRTDTQYFGPGTRLTVL.

CDR3 nucleotides: TGTGCCACCAGCAGAGATCGGTTAGCCTCTGGGGCCAACGTCCTGACTTTC. It codes for CATSRDRLASGANVLTF. The chain uses TRBV15 and TRBJ2-6; D gene unclear. V dropped 0 bases and J dropped 0 bases, with 9 bases sitting between them. This CDR3 has 17 amino acids. The germline CDR1 and CDR2 sequences are LNHNV and YYDKDF (reference sequence).

The chain has TRBV7-9 and TRBJ2-3; D is unresolved. There are 17 residues in the CDR3. Deletions cut 1 base from V and 0 bases from J, with 14 bases between. Germline CDR1 SEHNR, CDR2 FQNEAQ (reference sequence). The CDR3 coding sequence is TGTGCCAGCAGCTTAGGGGTGAGCGCTACTAGCACAGATACGCAGTATTTT. Encoded protein: CASSLGVSATSTDTQYF.

This rearrangement joins TRBV18 to TRBJ2-6; 8 positions agree with TRBD1. Germline loops: CDR1 KGHSH, CDR2 LQKENI. This CDR3 is built from 17 residues. V was clipped by 3 bases and J by 0 bases; unmatched bases: 4. In DNA form, the CDR3 reads TGTGCCAGCTCACCCAGGGGGCATAGCTCTGGGGCCAACGTCCTGACTTTC. Its protein product is CASSPRGHSSGANVLTF.

A remark on this clone: The sample has other DNA sequences that encode this CDR3 too. The genes are TRBV2 and TRBJ1-4; no clear D. Trimming took off 4 bases at V and 0 bases at J, with 9 bases between the two ends. The CDR3 covers 15 residues. CDR1 is SNHLY and CDR2 is FYNNEI in the germline V gene. The CDR3 loop is CASSGGVATNEKLFF. Written as DNA, the CDR3 is TGTGCCAGCAGTGGGGGAGTTGCAACTAATGAAAAACTGTTTTTT.

CDR3 residues: CASSIRGEKLFF. CDR3 nucleotides: TGTGCCAGCAGCATCAGGGGGGAAAAACTGTTTTTT. The V and J genes are TRBV7-2 and TRBJ1-4; TRBD1 agrees at 7 bases. V was clipped by 5 bases and J by 8 bases; unmatched bases: 2. Germline CDR1 and CDR2: SGHTA and FQGNSA. The CDR3 contains 12 residues.

The chain is built from TRBV6-1 and TRBJ2-1; no clear D. CDR1 is MNHNS and CDR2 is SASEGT in the germline V gene. The CDR3 covers 14 residues. Trimming took off 5 bases at V and 6 bases at J, with 14 bases between the two ends. This chain's CDR3 is CASSLDRLGNEQFF. The CDR3 nucleotides are TGTGCCAGCAGTCTCGACCGCTTGGGCAATGAGCAGTTCTTC.

The CDR3 DNA reads TGCGCCAGCAGCTCTAACCCTCAGGGCGCTGCCGAAAAACTGTTTTTT. Translating it yields CASSSNPQGAAEKLFF. The chain joins TRBV5-1 to TRBJ1-4, with D possibly TRBD1 on 5 matching bases. Germline V gene sequence: CDR1 SGHRS, CDR2 YFSETQ. There are 16 residues in the CDR3. V lost 3 bases, J lost 8 bases, and 20 bases lay in between.